This TCR beta chain was identified in a study of T cell clonality in common variable immunodeficiency. CDR1 is DFQATT and CDR2 is SNEGSKA in the germline V gene (reference sequence). The ends lost 3 bases at V and 3 bases at J; junction bases unmatched: 4. The CDR3 has 13 residues. This clone was picked up many times. The antigen remains unidentified. The read finishes 3 residues shy of the CDR3 end, and the germline J gene is used to complete it. Generated by immunoSEQ multiplex PCR, the TCRdb table keeps only in-frame clones and is missing some. The sample is made up of about 41,000 clones, none counted only once. Study-wide points: Shared TCRbeta clones were fewer between CVID subjects than controls.

What was sequenced was peripheral blood mononuclear cells. This chain links TRBV20-1 with TRBJ2-7; 8 nucleotides agree with TRBD1. The receptor's source is a person aged 18 to 75 in good health. CDR3 bases read: TGCAGTGCTAGGGTGACAGGGGTCTACGAG. Its translation: CSARVTGVYE. The full CDR3 protein reads CSARVTGVYEQYF.